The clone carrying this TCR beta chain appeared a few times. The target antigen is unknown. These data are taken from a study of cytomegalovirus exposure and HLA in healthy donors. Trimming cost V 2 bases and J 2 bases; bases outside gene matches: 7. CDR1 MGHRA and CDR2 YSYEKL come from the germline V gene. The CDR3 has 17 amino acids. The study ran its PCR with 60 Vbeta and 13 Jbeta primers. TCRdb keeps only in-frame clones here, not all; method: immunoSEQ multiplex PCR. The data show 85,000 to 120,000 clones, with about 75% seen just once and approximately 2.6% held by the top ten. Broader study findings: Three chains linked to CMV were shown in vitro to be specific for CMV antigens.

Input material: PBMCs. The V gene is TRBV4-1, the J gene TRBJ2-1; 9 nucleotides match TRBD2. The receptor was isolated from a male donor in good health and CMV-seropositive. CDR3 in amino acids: CASSQTYSGGPYNEQFF. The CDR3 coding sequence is TGCGCCAGCAGCCAAACCTATAGCGGGGGACCCTACAATGAGCAGTTCTTC.